One and the same sample provided the 8 T cell receptor beta chains below, sequenced in a study of cytomegalovirus exposure and HLA in healthy donors. Primers: 60 Vbeta forward and 13 Jbeta reverse. TCRdb's table, derived via immunoSEQ multiplex PCR, lists solely in-frame clones and lacks some. The table has about 170,000 clones, roughly four fifths seen once; the top ten hold more than 0.75%. The sequenced sample consisted of PBMCs. These receptors were collected from a girl between 2 and 10 years old in good health and CMV-seropositive.

The chain combines TRBV2 with TRBJ1-2, with 8 bases identical to TRBD1. Germline V CDR1 and CDR2: SNHLY, FYNNEI. Unmatched junction bases numbered 11, after V lost 5 bases and J lost 6 bases. This CDR3 comprises 15 residues. The DNA of the CDR3 is TGTGCCAGCAGTCGATTAGAGCAGGGGGCCCATGGCTACACCTTC. The encoded protein is CASSRLEQGAHGYTF. The full variable domain, its missing parts supplied by reference TRBV2 and TRBJ1-2, is EPEVTQTPSHQVTQMGQEVILRCVPISNHLYFYWYRQILGQKVEFLVSFYNNEISEKSEIFDDQFSVERPDGSNFTLKIRSTKLEDSAMYFCASSRLEQGAHGYTFGSGTRLTVV.

This chain links TRBV4-2 with TRBJ2-1, with TRBD2 identical over 12 bases. V shed 4 bases, J shed 10 bases, and the junction held 11 bases outside the gene matches. Germline values: CDR1 LGHNA, CDR2 YNFKEQ. This CDR3 comprises 16 residues. In nucleotides, the CDR3 is TGTGCCAGCAGCCTTAATCTAGCGGGAGGGGTAAACGAGCAGTTCTTC. Translation: CASSLNLAGGVNEQFF.

This clone was seen a few times. J is TRBJ2-2 and V is TRBV6-5; 8 bases line up with TRBD1. The CDR3 consists of 15 residues. Germline values: CDR1 MNHEY, CDR2 SVGAGI. V was pared by 4 bases and J by 5 bases, with 6 bases of the junction left unmatched. The CDR3 DNA reads TGTGCCAGCAGTTCTGACAGGGGTGGGACCGGGGAGCTGTTTTTT. It encodes CASSSDRGGTGELFF.

The chain links TRBV5-1 to TRBJ1-1; no reliable D call. CDR3 length equals 14 residues. CDR1 and CDR2 (germline): SGHRS, YFSETQ. The V and J ends lost 0 bases and 2 bases respectively, with 8 bases between them. In nucleotides, the CDR3 is TGCGCCAGCAGCTTGGATGCAGGAAACACTGAAGCTTTCTTT. It codes for CASSLDAGNTEAFF.

This chain connects TRBV5-1 to TRBJ1-1, with D possibly TRBD1 on 6 matching bases. Per germline, CDR1 SGHRS and CDR2 YFSETQ. Trimming removed 5 bases at V and 4 bases at J, with 15 bases between. There are 14 residues in the CDR3. The CDR3 region is CASRNRAPATEAFF. The CDR3 DNA reads TGCGCCAGCAGAAACAGGGCCCCGGCCACTGAAGCTTTCTTT.

The J gene is TRBJ1-2, the V gene TRBV10-1; 7 bases match TRBD1. V trimming: 5 bases; J trimming: 7 bases; junction bases outside the gene matches: 7. Per the germline V gene, CDR1 is WNHNN and CDR2 is SYGVQD (reference sequence). This CDR3 contains 13 residues. In DNA, the CDR3 is TGCGCCAGCAGTCAGAGGAGACAGGGTGGCTACACCTTC. This sequence encodes CASSQRRQGGYTF.

The rearrangement joins TRBV10-3 to TRBJ1-1; possible D gene TRBD1, 5 bases. CDR1 and CDR2 (germline): ENHRY, SYGVKD. V was cut by 4 bases and J by 1 base, with 7 bases left in between. This CDR3 region has 13 residues. The CDR3 bases are TGTGCCATCAGTGTTAGGGGGAACACTGAAGCTTTCTTT. This encodes CAISVRGNTEAFF.

This chain uses TRBV5-4 with TRBJ2-1; TRBD1 matches 9 bases. V was pared by 5 bases and J by 10 bases, with 7 bases of the junction left unmatched. CDR1 SGHNT and CDR2 YYREEE come from the germline V gene (reference sequence). CDR3 length equals 13 residues. The CDR3 coding sequence is TGTGCCAGCAGAGGACAGGGGCAGGCAGAGCAGTTCTTC. Residues: CASRGQGQAEQFF.